What follows describes a single T cell receptor beta chain. The sample comes from a study of blood T cell repertoires in COVID-19. Looking at the study overall: Sites across the United States, Italy and Spain contributed samples from acute and convalescent COVID-19. Nucleic acid was either cDNA or gDNA, and it came from T cells, B-cell-depleted T cells, or PBMCs.

The CDR3 runs to 14 residues. Germline CDR1 is SEHNR and CDR2 is FQNEAQ (reference sequence). The ends were cut back, 5 bases at V and 4 bases at J, with 9 bases in the middle. Measured with immunoSEQ multiplex PCR; TCRdb has only the in-frame clones, and not every one. Counted here are approximately 350,000 clones, roughly 87% occurring once; the ten biggest clones make up 2.5% to 3%. The chain couples TRBV7-9 to TRBJ1-6; D unresolved. Sequences were obtained from PBMCs or T cells enriched from blood (not recorded which). The receptor was isolated from a woman in her thirties who had recovered from COVID-19. The CDR3 bases are TGTGCCAGCAGCCTCGCCACATATAATTCACCCCTCCACTTT. It translates to CASSLATYNSPLHF. The variable domain in full, with the rest retrieved from reference TRBV7-9 and TRBJ1-6, is DTGVSQNPRHKITKRGQNVTFRCDPISEHNRLYWYRQTLGQGPEFLTYFQNEAQLEKSRLLSDRFSAERPKGSFSTLEIQRTEQGDSAMYLCASSLATYNSPLHFGNGTRLTVT.